This paragraph covers one T cell receptor beta chain sequence. The data are from a study of blood T cell repertoires in COVID-19. On the study more broadly: PBMCs, B-cell-depleted T cells, or T cells provided the cDNA or gDNA that made up the material.

Germline CDR1 SEHNR, CDR2 FQNEAQ (reference sequence). Trimming removed 5 bases at V and 0 bases at J, with 8 bases between. The CDR3 totals 14 residues. In the authors' workflow: Amplification of reference gene primers was used by the study to estimate nucleated cell counts. Only in-frame clones appear in the TCRdb table, and some are missing; sequencing was by immunoSEQ multiplex PCR. The D gene and trimming were derived from the DNA, and the V and J assignments and clone size from that table. This table has around 130,000 clones, around 86% appearing once. Sequenced sample: PBMCs or T cells enriched from blood (not recorded which). The chain has TRBV7-9 and TRBJ1-5; no firm D call. The sequence derives from a man between 25 and 39 years old who had recovered from COVID-19. The CDR3 protein is CASSGRDSNQPQHF. CDR3 sequence (DNA): TGTGCCAGCAGCGGGAGGGATAGCAATCAGCCCCAGCATTTT.